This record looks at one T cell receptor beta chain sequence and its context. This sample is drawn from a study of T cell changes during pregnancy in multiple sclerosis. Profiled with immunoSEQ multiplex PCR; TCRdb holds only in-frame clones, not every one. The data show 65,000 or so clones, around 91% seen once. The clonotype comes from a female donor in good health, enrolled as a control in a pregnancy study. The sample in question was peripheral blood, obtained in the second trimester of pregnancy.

CDR3 sequence reads: CAISGTSYEQYF. Here the CDR3 DNA reads TGTGCCATCAGTGGGACTAGCTACGAGCAGTACTTC. The chain recombines TRBV10-3 with TRBJ2-7, with TRBD2 identical over 7 bases. CDR1 is ENHRY and CDR2 is SYGVKD in the germline V gene. The trim removed 4 bases at V and 3 bases at J, leaving 0 bases unmatched. The CDR3 loop spans 12 amino acids.